One and the same sample provided the 29 T cell receptor beta chains below, sequenced in a study of OX40 agonist ivuxolimab in advanced cancers. Generated by immunoSEQ multiplex PCR, the TCRdb table keeps only in-frame clones and is missing some. The sample carries around 40,000 clones, about 89% recorded once. The sample here was CD4+ or CD8+ T cells sorted from blood, taken in a trial of the OX40 agonist ivuxolimab. These receptors were collected from an adult with an advanced solid tumor such as melanoma, head and neck, liver or kidney cancer.

This clone was picked up one time. The V gene is TRBV4-3, the J gene TRBJ2-2, with 12 bases fitting TRBD2. Germline assignment: CDR1 LGHNA and CDR2 YSLEER. V dropped 0 bases and J dropped 9; count of bases not matched to a gene: 5. This CDR3 contains 16 residues. CDR3 amino acids: CASSQDGTSGYWELFF. CDR3 DNA sequence: TGCGCCAGCAGCCAAGATGGGACTAGCGGGTACTGGGAGCTGTTTTTT.

Remarks on this clone: A junction end diverges from the germline sequence, so it may reflect a read error. This chain joins TRBV5-6 and TRBJ2-7; TRBD1 agrees at 12 bases. Germline CDR1 is SGHDT and CDR2 is YYEEEE. CDR3 length: 18 amino acids. CDR3 residues: CASSLAHVIRDRGRVSVF. The CDR3 DNA reads as TGTGCCAGCAGCTTGGCCCACGTCATTCGGGACAGGGGGCGCGTCTCGGTGTTC.

The chain links TRBV7-2 to TRBJ2-1; no firm D call. V lost 1 base to trimming and J lost 5 bases, with 6 bases between them. Germline assignment: CDR1 SGHTA and CDR2 FQGNSA. The CDR3 is 13 amino acids. The CDR3 here is CASSLGPNNEQFF. CDR3 bases: TGTGCCAGCAGCTTAGGACCAAACAATGAGCAGTTCTTC. The whole variable domain, remainder taken from reference TRBV7-2 and TRBJ2-1, is GAGVSQSPSNKVTEKGKDVELRCDPISGHTALYWYRQSLGQGLEFLIYFQGNSAPDKSGLPSDRFSAERTGGSVSTLTIQRTQQEDSAVYLCASSLGPNNEQFFGPGTRLTVL.

The table lists this clone with a count of one. V is TRBV18 and J is TRBJ2-7; D gene ambiguous. Trimming shortened V by 6 bases and J by 4 bases, and 10 bases separated the two germline ends. Germline-derived CDR1 and CDR2 are KGHSH and LQKENI. The CDR3 sequence is 12 residues long. The CDR3 loop is CASSPTLYEQYF. Here the CDR3 DNA reads TGTGCCAGCTCGCCGACCCTATACGAGCAGTACTTC.

The J gene is TRBJ2-4, the V gene TRBV6-1, with D possibly TRBD2 on 5 matching bases. The CDR3 length is 16 residues. CDR1 is MNHNS, CDR2 SASEGT, per germline. V dropped 2 bases and J dropped 0 bases, with 11 bases sitting between them. The CDR3 spells CASSEMGSLAKNIQYF. The CDR3, as DNA: TGTGCCAGCAGTGAAATGGGGAGCTTAGCCAAAAACATTCAGTACTTC.

The table lists this clone with a count of one. The chain links TRBV9 to TRBJ1-3; tentative D call: TRBD1 (5 bases). Per germline, CDR1 SGDLS and CDR2 YYNGEE. V lost 6 bases and J 2 bases, leaving 12 bases between the germline ends. The CDR3 runs to 14 residues. The CDR3, as DNA: TGTGCCAGCAAAAAGGGGCAGACTGGAAACACCATATATTTT. Its protein is CASKKGQTGNTIYF.

This sequence joins TRBV9 and TRBJ2-7; 7 bases line up with TRBD2. V was pared by 4 bases and J by 0 bases, with 7 bases of the junction left unmatched. CDR1 is SGDLS, CDR2 YYNGEE, per germline. The length of the CDR3 is 15 residues. The CDR3 protein is CASSPGGGSSYEQYF. In nucleotides, the CDR3 is TGTGCCAGCAGCCCTGGGGGGGGGAGCTCCTACGAGCAGTACTTC. Drawing the rest from reference TRBV9 and TRBJ2-7, the complete variable domain is DSGVTQTPKHLITATGQRVTLRCSPRSGDLSVYWYQQSLDQGLQFLIQYYNGEERAKGNILERFSAQQFPDLHSELNLSSLELGDSALYFCASSPGGGSSYEQYFGPGTRLTVT.

V is TRBV7-9 and J is TRBJ2-7; D gene uncertain. CDR3 length: 15 amino acids. The germline V gene has CDR1 SEHNR and CDR2 FQNEAQ (reference sequence). The germline V and J ends were trimmed by 5 bases and 0 bases, with 14 bases remaining between them. The CDR3 sequence: CASSPPDVGSYEQYF. In DNA form, the CDR3 reads TGTGCCAGCAGCCCCCCGGACGTGGGCTCCTACGAGCAGTACTTC.

Only one count was recorded for this clone. This chain links TRBV6-5 with TRBJ2-7; D remains ambiguous. The germline V and J ends were trimmed by 5 bases and 8 bases, with 10 bases remaining between them. The CDR3 covers 11 residues. CDR1 MNHEY and CDR2 SVGAGI come from the germline V gene. The CDR3 sequence: CASSDPTKQYF. The DNA for the CDR3 is TGTGCCAGCAGTGATCCTACGAAGCAGTACTTC.

V gene TRBV4-1 combines with J gene TRBJ1-2, with 10 bases fitting TRBD1. The CDR3 has 16 residues. The germline V gene has CDR1 MGHRA and CDR2 YSYEKL. V lost 1 base, J lost 8 bases, and 10 bases stayed unmatched. CDR3 sequence reads: CASSQGGTGARLGYTF. The CDR3 DNA is TGCGCCAGCAGCCAAGGGGGGACAGGGGCCCGCCTAGGCTACACCTTC.

This clone was seen more than once but under ten times. This sequence joins TRBV19 and TRBJ2-6; 7 nucleotides agree with TRBD2. CDR3 length equals 16 residues. Trimming removed 10 bases from V and 3 bases from J; junction bases left unmatched: 12. The germline V gene has CDR1 LNHDA and CDR2 SQIVND (reference sequence). The CDR3 is CATNRGGLGGANVLTF. CDR3 sequence (DNA): TGTGCCACGAATCGGGGAGGGCTCGGTGGGGCCAACGTCCTGACTTTC.

The genes are TRBV5-4 and TRBJ2-2, with a weak D call TRBD1 (6 bases). This CDR3 is built from 16 residues. V shed 4 bases and J shed 3 bases, with 16 bases lying between them. Germline V gene lookup returns CDR1 SGHNT and CDR2 YYREEE (reference sequence). CDR3 protein: CASSRPGAFYTGELFF. The CDR3, as DNA: TGTGCCAGCAGCCGGCCAGGGGCGTTTTACACCGGGGAGCTGTTTTTT.

The chain employs TRBV5-5 and TRBJ2-7, with D uncertain. This CDR3 is 15 amino acids long. CDR1 is SGHKS, CDR2 YYEKEE, per germline (reference sequence). Trimming took off 0 bases at V and 2 bases at J, with 12 bases between the two ends. CDR3 loop: CASSLGRHPTYEQYF. In DNA, the CDR3 is TGTGCCAGCAGCTTGGGCAGGCACCCCACCTACGAGCAGTACTTC.

This clone came up once. This chain uses TRBV11-2 with TRBJ2-1; possible D gene TRBD1, 6 bases. V was trimmed by 10 bases and J by 6 bases, leaving 19 bases between them. Germline V CDR1 and CDR2: SGHAT, FQNNGV. The CDR3 spans 14 residues. The CDR3 loop is CATRRGGASNEQFF. The CDR3 nucleotides are TGTGCCACCCGGCGAGGGGGAGCAAGCAATGAGCAGTTCTTC.

The genes are TRBV4-2 and TRBJ1-3; possibly TRBD1 for D (5 bases). Per germline, CDR1 LGHNA and CDR2 YNFKEQ. The CDR3 loop spans 20 amino acids. V was pared by 4 bases and J by 0 bases, with 25 bases between. The DNA for the CDR3 is TGTGCCAGCAGCCCTCGATTGGCAGGGAGATTTCTAAGCTCTGGAAACACCATATATTTT. Translated: CASSPRLAGRFLSSGNTIYF.

V gene TRBV2 combines with J gene TRBJ2-7, with D unresolved. Germline CDR1 SNHLY, CDR2 FYNNEI. V lost 4 bases and J 0 bases, leaving 10 bases between the germline ends. This CDR3 spans 14 amino acids. The CDR3 reads CASSVDRRSYEQYF. In DNA form, the CDR3 reads TGTGCCAGCAGTGTGGACCGACGCTCCTACGAGCAGTACTTC. Full variable domain (missing parts from reference TRBV2 and TRBJ2-7): EPEVTQTPSHQVTQMGQEVILRCVPISNHLYFYWYRQILGQKVEFLVSFYNNEISEKSEIFDDQFSVERPDGSNFTLKIRSTKLEDSAMYFCASSVDRRSYEQYFGPGTRLTVT.

The chain combines TRBV5-4 with TRBJ1-4; TRBD1 matches 9 bases. V lost 2 bases to trimming and J lost 8 bases; unmatched junction nucleotides: 7. The CDR3 runs 15 residues. CDR1 is SGHNT, CDR2 YYREEE, per germline (reference sequence). The CDR3 here is CASSLTGTGSEKLFF. Here the CDR3 DNA reads TGTGCCAGCAGCTTAACCGGGACAGGGAGCGAAAAACTGTTTTTT.

The gene calls are TRBV10-2 and TRBJ2-3; 7 positions match TRBD1. The J segment lost 3 bases and the V segment lost 7 bases, leaving 7 bases of the junction unmatched. The germline gives CDR1 WSHSY, CDR2 SAAADI. The CDR3 spans 14 residues. CDR3 nucleotides: TGCGCCAGCAATTCACAGGGGTCGACAGATACGCAGTATTTT. Protein product: CASNSQGSTDTQYF.

The chain employs TRBV13 and TRBJ2-1, with TRBD1 identical over 9 bases. The trim removed 5 bases at V and 8 bases at J, leaving 10 bases unmatched. The germline gives CDR1 PRHDT, CDR2 FYEKMQ (reference sequence). The CDR3 consists of 15 residues. CDR3 coding DNA: TGTGCCAGCAGCCCTCTGGGGACAGGGTCCCATGAGCAGTTCTTC. Protein sequence: CASSPLGTGSHEQFF.

The chain has TRBV5-4 and TRBJ2-2, with D perhaps assigned TRBD1 or TRBD2 (5 bases each). Germline assignment: CDR1 SGHNT and CDR2 YYREEE (reference sequence). The CDR3 has 15 residues. The ends were cut back, 0 bases at V and 1 base at J, with 7 bases in the middle. The CDR3 bases are TGTGCCAGCAGCTTGGGGGACCGGAACACCGGGGAGCTGTTTTTT. Residues: CASSLGDRNTGELFF.

This chain links TRBV6-1 with TRBJ2-2; tentative D call: TRBD2 (7 bases). Trimming pared 3 bases from V and 7 bases from J, leaving 15 bases between. There are 15 residues in the CDR3. Germline V gene data show CDR1 as MNHNS and CDR2 as SASEGT. CDR3 sequence (DNA): TGTGCCAGCAGTGAGCTGGGGGGGCCTGACGGGGAGCTGTTTTTT. Amino acids: CASSELGGPDGELFF.

The gene calls are TRBV14 and TRBJ2-5, with a tentative D call TRBD1 (5 bases). There are 15 residues in the CDR3. Per the germline V gene, CDR1 is SGHDN and CDR2 is FVKESK. V lost 0 bases to trimming and J lost 4 bases, with 12 bases between them. CDR3 in amino acids: CASSQDRQGPETQYF. The CDR3 coding sequence is TGTGCCAGCAGCCAAGATCGCCAGGGTCCAGAGACCCAGTACTTC.

The chain uses TRBV15 and TRBJ2-2, with a tentative D call TRBD1 (5 bases). This CDR3 comprises 16 residues. Trimming left V 4 bases short and J 1 base short, with 13 bases between. CDR1 is LNHNV, CDR2 YYDKDF, per germline (reference sequence). The CDR3 sequence is CATSTAGYWNTGELFF. The CDR3 DNA is TGTGCCACCAGCACGGCAGGGTATTGGAACACCGGGGAGCTGTTTTTT.

The V call is TRBV19, the J call TRBJ1-1, with 7 bases matching TRBD1. Germline V gene sequence: CDR1 LNHDA, CDR2 SQIVND (reference sequence). This CDR3 is 20 amino acids long. After removal of 7 bases from V and 3 bases from J, the junction contained 26 bases not matched to a gene. The CDR3 region is CASTPSRVGLRGQRDTEAFF. As DNA, the CDR3 is TGTGCCAGTACCCCCTCCCGCGTGGGCCTAAGGGGACAGCGGGACACTGAAGCTTTCTTT.

This chain uses TRBV5-4 with TRBJ1-3; 10 positions match TRBD1. Looked up from germline, CDR1 is SGHNT and CDR2 is YYREEE (reference sequence). The CDR3 has 17 residues. The V segment lost 0 bases and the J segment 0 bases; nucleotides outside the gene matches: 3. CDR3 sequence (DNA): TGTGCCAGCAGCTTGGGACAGGGGGCGAACTCTGGAAACACCATATATTTT. This sequence encodes CASSLGQGANSGNTIYF.

This chain joins TRBV18 and TRBJ1-2; 9 nucleotides agree with TRBD1. V shed 5 bases and J 4 bases; nucleotides not matched to a gene: 2. There are 13 residues in the CDR3. In germline, CDR1 is KGHSH, CDR2 LQKENI. The DNA of the CDR3 is TGTGCCAGCTCAGGGGACAGGGTCTATGGCTACACCTTC. Its translation is CASSGDRVYGYTF.

The chain links TRBV6-5 to TRBJ2-7; 8 bases agree with TRBD1. The J segment lost 7 bases and the V segment lost 0 bases, leaving 8 bases of the junction unmatched. This CDR3 has 15 amino acids. Germline V lookup: CDR1 MNHEY, CDR2 SVGAGI. CDR3 nucleotides: TGTGCCAGCAGTTACTCTAGCAGGGGGCGAGGTGAGCAGTACTTC. Its translation: CASSYSSRGRGEQYF.

The CDR3 nucleotides are TGTGCCAGCAGCGCTAGGGGACAGACTTCCTACAATGAGCAGTTCTTC. It codes for CASSARGQTSYNEQFF. This chain connects TRBV11-2 to TRBJ2-1; 7 bases are shared with TRBD1. V dropped 5 bases and J dropped 1; count of bases not matched to a gene: 8. Germline lookup yields CDR1 SGHAT and CDR2 FQNNGV. CDR3 size: 16 residues.

This clone was seen more than once but under ten times. The V and J genes are TRBV28 and TRBJ1-1, with 7 bases matching TRBD1. V was clipped by 5 bases and J by 3 bases; unmatched bases: 6. This CDR3 is 14 amino acids long. Germline V CDR1 and CDR2: MDHEN, SYDVKM. This chain's CDR3 is CASSQGGEYTEAFF. The CDR3, as DNA: TGTGCCAGCAGTCAAGGGGGCGAGTACACTGAAGCTTTCTTT.